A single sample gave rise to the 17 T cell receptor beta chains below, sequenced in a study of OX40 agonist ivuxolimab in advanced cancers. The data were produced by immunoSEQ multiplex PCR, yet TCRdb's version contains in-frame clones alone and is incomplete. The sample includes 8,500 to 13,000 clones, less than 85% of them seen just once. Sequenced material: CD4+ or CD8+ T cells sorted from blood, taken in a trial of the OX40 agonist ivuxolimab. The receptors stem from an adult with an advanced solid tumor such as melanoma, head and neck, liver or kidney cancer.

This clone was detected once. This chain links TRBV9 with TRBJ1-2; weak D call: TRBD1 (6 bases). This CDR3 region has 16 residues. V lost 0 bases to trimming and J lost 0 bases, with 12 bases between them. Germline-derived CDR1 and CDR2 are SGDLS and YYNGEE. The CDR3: CASSVATNRANYGYTF. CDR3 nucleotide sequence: TGTGCCAGCAGCGTAGCTACTAACAGGGCTAACTATGGCTACACCTTC.

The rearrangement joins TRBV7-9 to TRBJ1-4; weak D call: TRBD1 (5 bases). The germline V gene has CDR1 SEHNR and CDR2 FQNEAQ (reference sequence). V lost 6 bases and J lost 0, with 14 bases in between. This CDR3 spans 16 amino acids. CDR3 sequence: CASSHPRQTTNEKLFF. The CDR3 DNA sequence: TGTGCCAGCAGTCACCCCCGACAGACAACTAATGAAAAACTGTTTTTT.

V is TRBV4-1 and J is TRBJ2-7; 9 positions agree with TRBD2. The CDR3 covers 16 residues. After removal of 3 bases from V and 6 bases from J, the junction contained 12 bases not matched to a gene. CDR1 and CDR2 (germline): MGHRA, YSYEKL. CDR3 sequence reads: CASSHPSSGRTTEQYF. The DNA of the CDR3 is TGCGCCAGCAGCCACCCTAGTAGCGGGAGAACTACCGAGCAGTACTTC.

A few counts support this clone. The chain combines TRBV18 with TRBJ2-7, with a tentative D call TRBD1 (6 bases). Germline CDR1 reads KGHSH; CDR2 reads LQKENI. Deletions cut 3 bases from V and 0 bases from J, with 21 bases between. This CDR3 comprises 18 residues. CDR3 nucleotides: TGTGCCAGCTCACCCTTCCGATGGGGACACGCGAGCTCCTACGAGCAGTACTTC. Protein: CASSPFRWGHASSYEQYF.

The CDR3, as DNA: TGTGCCAGCAGCTGGGACGACAATGAGCAGTTCTTC. Its protein is CASSWDDNEQFF. V gene TRBV11-3 combines with J gene TRBJ2-1; D tentatively fits TRBD1 or TRBD2 (5 bases each). This CDR3 has 12 amino acids. Germline values: CDR1 SGHNT, CDR2 YENEEA. The V end lost 4 bases, the J end lost 5 bases, and 6 bases lay between the germline ends. Looking up the rest from reference TRBV11-3 and TRBJ2-1 gives the full variable domain: EAGVVQSPRYKIIEKKQPVAFWCNPISGHNTLYWYLQNLGQGPELLIRYENEEAVDDSQLPKDRFSAERLKGVDSTLKIQPAELGDSAVYLCASSWDDNEQFFGPGTRLTVL.

The CDR3 nucleotides read TGTGCCAGTAGAGGTTTAGCGGGAGTTTTAGGGGAGCAGTTCTTC. Protein product: CASRGLAGVLGEQFF. V gene TRBV27 combines with J gene TRBJ2-1, with 9 bases that match TRBD2. There are 15 residues in the CDR3. Unmatched junction bases numbered 16, after V lost 9 bases and J lost 10 bases. Germline loops: CDR1 MNHEY, CDR2 SMNVEV (reference sequence).

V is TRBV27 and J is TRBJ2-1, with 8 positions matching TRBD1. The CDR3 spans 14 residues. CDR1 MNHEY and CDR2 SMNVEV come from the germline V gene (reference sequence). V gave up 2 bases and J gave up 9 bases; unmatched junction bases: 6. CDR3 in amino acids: CASSLGTGEGEQFF. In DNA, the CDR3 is TGTGCCAGCAGTTTAGGGACAGGAGAAGGTGAGCAGTTCTTC.

The CDR3 sequence: CASSFQANTIYF. The CDR3 nucleotides read TGTGCCAGCAGCTTTCAGGCAAACACCATATATTTT. The J gene is TRBJ1-3, the V gene TRBV7-9; D uncertain. Germline V gene data show CDR1 as SEHNR and CDR2 as FQNEAQ (reference sequence). The V and J ends lost 3 bases and 6 bases respectively, with 6 bases between them. This CDR3 is built from 12 residues. The full variable domain, completed using reference TRBV7-9 and TRBJ1-3, is DTGVSQNPRHKITKRGQNVTFRCDPISEHNRLYWYRQTLGQGPEFLTYFQNEAQLEKSRLLSDRFSAERPKGSFSTLEIQRTEQGDSAMYLCASSFQANTIYFGEGSWLTVV.

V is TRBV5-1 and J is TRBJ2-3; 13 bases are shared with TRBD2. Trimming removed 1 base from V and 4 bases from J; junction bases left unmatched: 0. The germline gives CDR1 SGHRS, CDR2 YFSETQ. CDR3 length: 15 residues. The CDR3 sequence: CASSLTSGRADTQYF. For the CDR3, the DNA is TGCGCCAGCAGCTTGACTAGCGGGAGGGCAGATACGCAGTATTTT.

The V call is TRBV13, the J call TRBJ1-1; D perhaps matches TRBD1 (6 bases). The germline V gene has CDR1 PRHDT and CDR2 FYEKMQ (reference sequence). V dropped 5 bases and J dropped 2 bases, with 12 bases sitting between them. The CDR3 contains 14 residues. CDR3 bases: TGTGCCAGCAGCCAAAGACAGGCTAACACTGAAGCTTTCTTT. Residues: CASSQRQANTEAFF. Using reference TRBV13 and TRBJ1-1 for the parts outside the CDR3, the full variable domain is AAGVIQSPRHLIKEKRETATLKCYPIPRHDTVYWYQQGPGQDPQFLISFYEKMQSDKGSIPDRFSAQQFSDYHSELNMSSLELGDSALYFCASSQRQANTEAFFGQGTRLTVV.

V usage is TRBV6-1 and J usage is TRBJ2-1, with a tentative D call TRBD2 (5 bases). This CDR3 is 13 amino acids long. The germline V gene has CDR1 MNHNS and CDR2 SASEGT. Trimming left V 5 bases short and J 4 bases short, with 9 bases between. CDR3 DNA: TGTGCCAGCAGTAGGACTGCTTACAATGAGCAGTTCTTC. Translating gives CASSRTAYNEQFF.

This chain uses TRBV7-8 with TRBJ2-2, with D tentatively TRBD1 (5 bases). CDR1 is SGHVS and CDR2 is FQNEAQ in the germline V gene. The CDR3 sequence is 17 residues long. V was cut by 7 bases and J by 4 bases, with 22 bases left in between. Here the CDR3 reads CASTMTTAGAFTGELFF. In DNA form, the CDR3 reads TGTGCCAGCACCATGACCACCGCTGGGGCCTTCACCGGGGAGCTGTTTTTT.

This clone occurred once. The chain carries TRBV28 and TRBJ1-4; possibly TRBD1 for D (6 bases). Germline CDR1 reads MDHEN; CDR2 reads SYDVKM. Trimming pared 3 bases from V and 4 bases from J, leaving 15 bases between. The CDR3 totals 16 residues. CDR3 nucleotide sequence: TGTGCCAGCAGTTTCGTCATCGGGACAAGTAATGAAAAACTGTTTTTT. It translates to CASSFVIGTSNEKLFF.

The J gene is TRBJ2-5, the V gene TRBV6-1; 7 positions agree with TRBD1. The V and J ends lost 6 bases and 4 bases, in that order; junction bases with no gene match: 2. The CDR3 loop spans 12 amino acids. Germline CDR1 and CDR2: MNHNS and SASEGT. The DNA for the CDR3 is TGTGCCAGCAGAGACAGGGTAGAGACCCAGTACTTC. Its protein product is CASRDRVETQYF.

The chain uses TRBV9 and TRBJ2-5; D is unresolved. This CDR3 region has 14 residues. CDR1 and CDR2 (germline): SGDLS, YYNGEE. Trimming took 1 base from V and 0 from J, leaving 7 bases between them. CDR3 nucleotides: TGTGCCAGCAGCGTATCGACCCACCAAGAGACCCAGTACTTC. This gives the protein CASSVSTHQETQYF.

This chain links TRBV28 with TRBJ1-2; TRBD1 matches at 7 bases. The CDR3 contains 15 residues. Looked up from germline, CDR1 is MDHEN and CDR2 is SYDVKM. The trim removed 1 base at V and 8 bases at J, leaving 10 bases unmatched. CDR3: CASSLSQGGTRGYTF. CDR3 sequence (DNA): TGTGCCAGCAGTTTATCCCAGGGGGGGACGAGGGGCTACACCTTC.

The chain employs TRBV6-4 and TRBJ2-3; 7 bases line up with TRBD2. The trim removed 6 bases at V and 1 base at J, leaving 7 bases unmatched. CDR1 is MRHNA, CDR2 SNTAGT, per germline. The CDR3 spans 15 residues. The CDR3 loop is CASSPFSGGTDTQYF. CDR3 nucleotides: TGTGCCAGCAGCCCCTTCAGCGGGGGCACAGATACGCAGTATTTT.